Each of the 26 T cell receptor beta chains below was sequenced from the same sample in a study of shared clonotypes between healthy human individuals. The table came from immunoSEQ multiplex PCR; TCRdb's copy has only in-frame clones and leaves some out. The sample carries 980,000 or so clones, 76% recorded once. Sequenced sample: memory CD4+ T cells sorted from blood. Indicated subset: CD45RA-negative fraction. The receptors shown here come from a man between 18 and 35 years old in good health.

As for this clone: This specimen includes other DNA sequences encoding the same CDR3. The chain employs TRBV29-1 and TRBJ2-1; the D call may be TRBD1 or TRBD2 (5 bases each). Germline CDR1 and CDR2: SQVTM and ANQGSEA. The CDR3 loop spans 13 amino acids. V lost 6 bases and J 1 base, leaving 10 bases between the germline ends. CDR3 bases: TGCAGCGTGGGGACGGTTTCCTACAATGAGCAGTTCTTC. It encodes CSVGTVSYNEQFF.

This clone was picked up a small number of times. The chain combines TRBV6-5 with TRBJ2-7; D is possibly TRBD2 (5 bases). Germline V gene data show CDR1 as MNHEY and CDR2 as SVGAGI. V gave up 6 bases and J gave up 0 bases, with 15 bases separating them. The CDR3 loop spans 15 amino acids. The CDR3 coding sequence is TGTGCCAGCAGCCACAGCGGCAACCCCTCCTACGAGCAGTACTTC. This codes for CASSHSGNPSYEQYF.

The V gene is TRBV9, the J gene TRBJ2-1, with 14 bases lining up with TRBD2. Trimming took 2 bases from V and 9 from J; bases not matched to a gene: 10. The germline gives CDR1 SGDLS, CDR2 YYNGEE. The CDR3 runs to 17 residues. This chain's CDR3 is CASSVGLAGVGPSEQFF. The CDR3 region has the DNA TGTGCCAGCAGCGTGGGACTAGCGGGAGTGGGTCCCTCTGAGCAGTTCTTC. The full variable domain, its missing parts supplied by reference TRBV9 and TRBJ2-1, is DSGVTQTPKHLITATGQRVTLRCSPRSGDLSVYWYQQSLDQGLQFLIQYYNGEERAKGNILERFSAQQFPDLHSELNLSSLELGDSALYFCASSVGLAGVGPSEQFFGPGTRLTVL.

The CDR3 protein is CASSLQGDPNYGYTF. CDR3 coding DNA: TGCGCCAGCAGCTTACAGGGAGATCCTAACTATGGCTACACCTTC. The gene calls are TRBV5-1 and TRBJ1-2; D perhaps matches TRBD1 (6 bases). Germline CDR1 reads SGHRS; CDR2 reads YFSETQ. CDR3 length: 15 residues. The V end was cut by 2 bases, the J end by 0 bases, with 11 bases between.

As to this clone: The junction departs from germline at one end; a sequencing error may be responsible. V and J are TRBV5-4 and TRBJ1-1; 8 nucleotides align to TRBD1. The CDR3 totals 16 residues. Germline assignment: CDR1 SGHNT and CDR2 YYREEE (reference sequence). The CDR3 reads CASSQGLDRENTEAFF. CDR3 in DNA: TGCGCCAGCAGCCAAGGGTTGGACAGGGAGAACACTGAAGCTTTCTTT.

J is TRBJ2-5 and V is TRBV30, with 7 nucleotides matching TRBD1. Trimming took 4 bases from V and 4 from J; bases not matched to a gene: 18. The CDR3 sequence is 17 residues long. Germline CDR1 GTSNPN, CDR2 SVGIG (reference sequence). CDR3 nucleotide sequence: TGTGCCTGGATTAGACAGGGACCCGCTTGGGCCGGAGAGACCCAGTACTTC. Translating it yields CAWIRQGPAWAGETQYF.

This sequence joins TRBV5-4 and TRBJ2-6; tentatively, D is TRBD2 (7 bases). Trimming took 4 bases from V and 0 from J, leaving 17 bases between them. This CDR3 has 18 amino acids. Germline lookup yields CDR1 SGHNT and CDR2 YYREEE (reference sequence). DNA of the CDR3: TGTGCCAGCAGCCCCCCCGGGCGGGGGCGCTCTGGGGCCAACGTCCTGACTTTC. This translates into CASSPPGRGRSGANVLTF.

The chain links TRBV18 to TRBJ1-5, with D maybe TRBD1 (5 bases). Germline CDR1 is KGHSH and CDR2 is LQKENI. This CDR3 is built from 16 residues. Trimming left V 6 bases short and J 8 bases short, with 23 bases between. The CDR3 region is CASSFSTGPASEPQHF. Here the CDR3 DNA reads TGTGCCAGCTCCTTTTCAACGGGGCCGGCGAGCGAGCCCCAGCATTTT.

This clone was recorded only once. The gene calls are TRBV7-6 and TRBJ2-7; D gene ambiguous. Germline CDR1 is SGHVS and CDR2 is FNYEAQ. The CDR3 has 15 residues. Trimming took off 1 base at V and 0 bases at J, with 10 bases between the two ends. The CDR3 loop reads CASSLVGQTSYEQYF. The CDR3 nucleotides read TGTGCCAGCAGCTTAGTCGGCCAGACCTCCTACGAGCAGTACTTC.

This chain joins TRBV29-1 and TRBJ2-5; no firm D call. Trimming took 2 bases from V and 4 from J, leaving 11 bases between them. Per germline, CDR1 SQVTM and CDR2 ANQGSEA. The CDR3 loop spans 13 amino acids. CDR3 residues: CSVEIGQGETQYF. CDR3 nucleotides: TGCAGCGTTGAAATCGGGCAAGGAGAGACCCAGTACTTC.

V gene TRBV5-6 combines with J gene TRBJ1-1; unclear D gene. Trimming shortened V by 2 bases and J by 6 bases, and 14 bases separated the two germline ends. Germline V lookup: CDR1 SGHDT, CDR2 YYEEEE. The CDR3 runs to 14 residues. CDR3 DNA sequence: TGTGCCAGCAGCTTCGGCGGAAACGGCGCTGAAGCTTTCTTT. Protein sequence: CASSFGGNGAEAFF.

This clone was seen only a few times. This chain uses TRBV7-9 with TRBJ2-3; 8 bases are a match to TRBD1. The CDR3 totals 15 residues. V lost 6 bases to trimming and J lost 2 bases; unmatched junction nucleotides: 7. Germline assignment: CDR1 SEHNR and CDR2 FQNEAQ (reference sequence). CDR3 region: CASSRQGQNTDTQYF. CDR3 coding DNA: TGTGCCAGCAGTAGACAGGGGCAAAACACAGATACGCAGTATTTT.

This sequence joins TRBV10-3 and TRBJ2-3; TRBD1 agrees at 8 bases. This CDR3 region has 14 residues. V lost 6 bases, J lost 4 bases, and 6 bases stayed unmatched. The germline V gene has CDR1 ENHRY and CDR2 SYGVKD. CDR3 sequence reads: CAISGQGGADTQYF. CDR3 nucleotides: TGTGCCATCAGCGGACAGGGAGGAGCAGATACGCAGTATTTT.

This clone came up once. This chain joins TRBV5-1 and TRBJ1-2, with 8 bases matching TRBD1. V lost 0 bases to trimming and J lost 6 bases; unmatched junction nucleotides: 4. The CDR3 covers 14 residues. From germline, CDR1 is SGHRS and CDR2 YFSETQ. CDR3 in amino acids: CASSLATGDDGYTF. The CDR3 region has the DNA TGCGCCAGCAGCTTGGCGACAGGGGATGATGGCTACACCTTC.

The J gene is TRBJ1-2, the V gene TRBV4-3; no reliable D call. Trimming removed 0 bases at V and 0 bases at J, with 20 bases between. CDR1 and CDR2 (germline): LGHNA, YSLEER. The CDR3 is made up of 19 amino acids. CDR3 coding DNA: TGCGCCAGCAGCCAAGAGTCTGGTGGGTACCCAAGAGCTAACTATGGCTACACCTTC. Its translation is CASSQESGGYPRANYGYTF.

The V call is TRBV10-3, the J call TRBJ2-7; 8 bases are shared with TRBD1. V shed 4 bases, J shed 3 bases, and the junction held 8 bases outside the gene matches. This CDR3 has 15 residues. Germline assignment: CDR1 ENHRY and CDR2 SYGVKD. For the CDR3, the DNA is TGTGCCATCAGTGGGGGGACAGGTGGTATCTACGAGCAGTACTTC. Residues: CAISGGTGGIYEQYF.

V and J are TRBV27 and TRBJ2-3; D is unresolved. This CDR3 is 15 amino acids long. Germline values: CDR1 MNHEY, CDR2 SMNVEV (reference sequence). The V end lost 4 bases, the J end lost 2 bases, and 13 bases lay between the germline ends. DNA of the CDR3: TGTGCCAGCAGTTCGTCCGGATTCAACACAGATACGCAGTATTTT. Amino acids: CASSSSGFNTDTQYF.

The chain carries TRBV10-2 and TRBJ2-7; D gene ambiguous. The CDR3 has 13 residues. Trimming removed 5 bases from V and 4 bases from J, with 12 bases in between. Germline CDR1 reads WSHSY; CDR2 reads SAAADI. The CDR3 coding sequence is TGCGCCAGCAGTCTATCGAATGGATACGAGCAGTACTTC. Protein product: CASSLSNGYEQYF.

The chain is built from TRBV14 and TRBJ2-7, with no clear D. Germline CDR1 is SGHDN and CDR2 is FVKESK. Trimming removed 1 base from V and 5 bases from J, with 12 bases in between. CDR3 size: 14 residues. CDR3 loop: CASSQGYGVHEQYF. CDR3 DNA sequence: TGTGCCAGCAGCCAAGGCTATGGGGTGCACGAGCAGTACTTC.

The J gene is TRBJ1-1, the V gene TRBV28; perhaps TRBD1 as D (5 bases). Germline V gene lookup returns CDR1 MDHEN and CDR2 SYDVKM. This CDR3 comprises 15 residues. V was pared by 5 bases and J by 1 base, with 14 bases between. The CDR3 DNA is TGTGCCAGCAGTCCACGGGGAGGGGAGAACACTGAAGCTTTCTTT. Amino acid sequence: CASSPRGGENTEAFF.

J is TRBJ2-5 and V is TRBV6-6; D possibly corresponds to TRBD2 (5 bases). V lost 5 bases and J 2 bases, leaving 6 bases between the germline ends. This CDR3 has 12 residues. CDR1 is MNHNY and CDR2 is SVGAGI in the germline V gene (reference sequence). CDR3 coding DNA: TGTGCCAGCAGTGGCGGGCAAGAGACCCAGTACTTC. It is translated as CASSGGQETQYF.

V usage is TRBV5-6 and J usage is TRBJ2-5, with D perhaps assigned TRBD1 or TRBD2 (5 bases each). CDR1 is SGHDT and CDR2 is YYEEEE in the germline V gene. The V gene lost 3 bases and the J gene lost 5 bases, with 14 bases spanning the gap. The CDR3 is made up of 14 amino acids. CDR3 coding DNA: TGTGCCAGCAGCTCCCCCCGGGACGGGGAGACCCAGTACTTC. Amino acids: CASSSPRDGETQYF.

The V gene is TRBV9, the J gene TRBJ1-2; possibly TRBD1 for D (5 bases). This CDR3 has 16 amino acids. CDR1 and CDR2 from the germline V gene are SGDLS and YYNGEE. V was cut by 4 bases and J by 1 base, with 17 bases left in between. The CDR3 sequence: CASSPRVYWDNYGYTF. The CDR3 nucleotides are TGTGCCAGCAGCCCCAGGGTATATTGGGATAACTATGGCTACACCTTC.

This chain connects TRBV28 to TRBJ2-7, with D perhaps TRBD2 (6 bases). In germline, CDR1 is MDHEN, CDR2 SYDVKM. The length of the CDR3 is 16 residues. Trimming took 5 bases from V and 0 from J, leaving 17 bases between them. The CDR3 DNA reads as TGTGCCAGCAGTGCTTCCTCAGGGACTGGCTCCTACGAGCAGTACTTC. This gives the protein CASSASSGTGSYEQYF.

This chain connects TRBV4-3 to TRBJ2-1; TRBD2 matches 13 bases. Germline CDR1 reads LGHNA; CDR2 reads YSLEER. V dropped 4 bases and J dropped 4; count of bases not matched to a gene: 7. There are 17 residues in the CDR3. In DNA form, the CDR3 reads TGCGCCAGCAGCCCAGGTGCGACTAGCGGGGGGTACAATGAGCAGTTCTTC. The encoded protein is CASSPGATSGGYNEQFF.

The chain employs TRBV5-1 and TRBJ2-3, with a possible D match to TRBD1 (6 bases). V lost 0 bases and J lost 11, with 16 bases in between. This CDR3 region has 14 residues. Germline V lookup: CDR1 SGHRS, CDR2 YFSETQ. The DNA for the CDR3 is TGCGCCAGCAGCTTGGACAGGGTCTTTGGCGGGCAGTATTTT. Amino acids: CASSLDRVFGGQYF. The complete variable domain, with remaining parts taken from reference TRBV5-1 and TRBJ2-3, reads KAGVTQTPRYLIKTRGQQVTLSCSPISGHRSVSWYQQTPGQGLQFLFEYFSETQRNKGNFPGRFSGRQFSNSRSEMNVSTLELGDSALYLCASSLDRVFGGQYFGPGTRLTVL.